The 9 T cell receptor beta chains below all came from one sample that was sequenced in a study of CD8+CD57+ T cells in acquired aplastic anemia (dated by TCRdb to between 2017 and 2018). Expansion of CD8+CD57+ cells had been shown by flow cytometry in the patients chosen for sequencing. The instrument given in TCRdb is Illumina HiSeq 2000. Genomic DNA served as template for TCR beta VDJ combination and CDR3 sequence profiling. The public sequencing data were trimmed at Q25 with fastp and processed into clonotypes with MiXCR by TCRdb, which kept only in-frame beta chains. Merged by CDR3 protein, the rows form single entries marked with the most common genes and DNA. This sample comprises approximately 300,000 distinct CDR3 sequences, approximately 57% of them detected only once. Under 1.5% of the sample is in the top ten clones. Sequenced sample: sorted CD4+, CD8+, or CD8+CD57+ T cells (not recorded which) from PBMCs. These receptors all stem from a human donor with aplastic anemia.

This clonotype occurred a few times. The J gene is TRBJ2-5, the V gene TRBV12-3 or TRBV12-4; 11 bases align to TRBD1. The V and J ends lost 5 bases and 3 bases, in that order; junction bases with no gene match: 5. The CDR3 consists of 15 residues. CDR3 bases: TGTGCCAGCAGTCCGGGGACAGGGGGAAAAGAGACCCAGTACTTC. It is translated as CASSPGTGGKETQYF.

The V call is TRBV7-9, the J call TRBJ2-7; weak D call: TRBD2 (5 bases). The CDR3 has 15 residues. With 4 bases removed from V and 0 bases from J, the gap between germline ends came to 13 bases. From germline, CDR1 is SEHNR and CDR2 FQNEAQ (reference sequence). The CDR3 loop is CASSSAHGSSYEQYF. Here the CDR3 DNA reads TGTGCCAGCAGCTCGGCGCATGGGAGCTCCTACGAGCAGTACTTC.

To note about this clonotype: This CDR3 fails to terminate in the conserved phenylalanine or tryptophan, so it likely reflects a read error. No DNA is shown, since the ends of the CDR3 on it are uncertain; the CDR3 is the one TCRdb lists. This sequence joins TRBV24-1 and TRBJ2-1. CDR1 KGHDR and CDR2 SFDVKD come from the germline V gene. The CDR3 totals 16 residues, both ends included. The CDR3 protein is CATSAPAGRSYNEQTL.

The chain combines TRBV9 with TRBJ2-5; TRBD1 matches 7 bases. V lost 3 bases, J lost 4 bases, and 9 bases stayed unmatched. The germline V gene encodes CDR1 SGDLS and CDR2 YYNGEE. This CDR3 is built from 15 residues. The CDR3 region is CASSARQGSVETQYF. Here the CDR3 DNA reads TGTGCCAGCAGCGCAAGACAGGGTTCGGTAGAGACCCAGTACTTC.

The J gene is TRBJ2-3, the V gene TRBV20-1; D is perhaps TRBD1 (6 bases). Per germline, CDR1 DFQATT and CDR2 SNEGSKA (reference sequence). The CDR3 is made up of 13 amino acids. The V gene lost 5 bases and the J gene lost 7 bases, with 16 bases spanning the gap. CDR3 region: CSAYGRGTNTQYF. CDR3 in DNA: TGCAGTGCTTATGGCAGGGGTACAAATACGCAGTATTTT.

This clonotype appeared many times. The CDR3 DNA follows: TGCGCCAGCAGCCGGGGGGCACTAGCGGTCCAAGAGACCCAGTACTTC. Its translation: CASSRGALAVQETQYF. V usage is TRBV5-1 and J usage is TRBJ2-5; 8 bases are a match to TRBD2. With V trimmed by 4 bases and J by 1 base, 9 bases remained unmatched. This CDR3 is built from 16 residues. Germline values: CDR1 SGHRS, CDR2 YFSETQ.

This clonotype has a count of ten or more. The J gene is TRBJ2-2, the V gene TRBV24-1; no firm D call. V was shortened by 2 bases and J by 2 bases, with 8 bases between the two germline ends. The CDR3 covers 15 residues. Germline assignment: CDR1 KGHDR and CDR2 SFDVKD. The CDR3: CATSDSGLNTGELFF. The CDR3 DNA reads as TGTGCCACCAGTGATTCCGGGCTTAACACCGGGGAGCTGTTTTTT.

The chain links TRBV5-6 to TRBJ2-1; 11 bases fit TRBD1. Germline CDR1 SGHDT, CDR2 YYEEEE. CDR3 length: 13 amino acids. V was pared by 5 bases and J by 6 bases, with 1 base of the junction left unmatched. The DNA for the CDR3 is TGTGCCAGCAGAGGGACAGGGGGCAATGAGCAGTTCTTC. Encoded protein: CASRGTGGNEQFF.

CDR3 DNA: TGCGCCAGCAGCACCTCGACAGGGATGGAGACCCAGTACTTC. It is translated as CASSTSTGMETQYF. V usage is TRBV5-1 and J usage is TRBJ2-5; 7 bases match TRBD1. The CDR3 spans 14 residues. The trim removed 4 bases at V and 5 bases at J, leaving 8 bases unmatched. Per the germline V gene, CDR1 is SGHRS and CDR2 is YFSETQ.